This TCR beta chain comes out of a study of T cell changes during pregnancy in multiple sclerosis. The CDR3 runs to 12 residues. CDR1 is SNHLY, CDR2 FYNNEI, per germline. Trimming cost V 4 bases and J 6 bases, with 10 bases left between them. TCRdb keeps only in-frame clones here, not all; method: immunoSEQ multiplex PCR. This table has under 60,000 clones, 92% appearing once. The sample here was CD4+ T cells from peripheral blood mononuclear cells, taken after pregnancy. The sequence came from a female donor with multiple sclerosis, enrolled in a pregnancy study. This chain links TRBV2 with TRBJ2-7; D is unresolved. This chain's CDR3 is CASSGAAAEQYF. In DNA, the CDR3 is TGTGCCAGCAGTGGGGCAGCAGCCGAGCAGTACTTC.